These 24 T cell receptor beta chains share one sample of origin, sequenced in a study of T cells in Graves' hyperthyroidism and ophthalmopathy. TCR beta CDR3 regions were amplified from RNA transcripts. First-round RT-PCR targeting the TCR CDR3 was performed with the HTBI primer set. MiXCR was run by TCRdb on the multiplex PCR reads, yielding one entry per CDR3 protein. The sample lists around 210,000 distinct CDR3 sequences; 17% were seen once. The source material was blood. The receptors originated from a woman aged 45-65 years with Graves' hyperthyroidism.

At least ten counts were recorded for this clonotype. The chain has TRBV3-1 and TRBJ2-3; no reliable D call. The germline CDR1 and CDR2 sequences are LGHDT and YNNKEL (reference sequence). The CDR3 extends over 13 amino acids. Trimming pared 3 bases from V and 7 bases from J, leaving 11 bases between. The CDR3: CASSQSAAYTQYF. CDR3 sequence (DNA): TGTGCCAGCAGCCAGTCAGCAGCGTATACGCAGTATTTT.

CDR3 residues: CSARTTSGRYEQYF. In DNA, the CDR3 is TGCAGTGCTCGAACAACTAGCGGGAGATACGAGCAGTACTTC. The V and J genes are TRBV20-1 and TRBJ2-7; 11 bases align to TRBD2. Germline V gene sequence: CDR1 DFQATT, CDR2 SNEGSKA (reference sequence). CDR3 length: 14 residues. V dropped 5 bases and J dropped 4; count of bases not matched to a gene: 7.

The V gene is TRBV28, the J gene TRBJ2-4, with D possibly TRBD2 on 6 matching bases. V lost 4 bases and J 2 bases, leaving 18 bases between the germline ends. The CDR3 contains 17 residues. Germline values: CDR1 MDHEN, CDR2 SYDVKM. This CDR3 is CASSSVRDGGSKNIQYF. CDR3 nucleotides: TGTGCCAGCAGTTCGGTCCGGGACGGGGGTTCCAAAAACATTCAGTACTTC.

This clonotype was counted a few times. The chain uses TRBV19 and TRBJ2-2; TRBD2 matches at 8 bases. The CDR3 length is 15 residues. The trim removed 6 bases at V and 3 bases at J, leaving 6 bases unmatched. Germline V gene data show CDR1 as LNHDA and CDR2 as SQIVND (reference sequence). The DNA for the CDR3 is TGTGCCAGTAGGGACGGGACTAGGTACACCGGGGAGCTGTTTTTT. The encoded protein is CASRDGTRYTGELFF.

This clonotype occurred many times. The V gene is TRBV5-4, the J gene TRBJ1-4; TRBD1 matches 7 bases. The length of the CDR3 is 15 residues. V lost 0 bases and J lost 5; bases outside the gene matches: 4. Germline CDR1 reads SGHNT; CDR2 reads YYREEE (reference sequence). The CDR3 is CASSLGQGRNEKLFF. The CDR3 nucleotides are TGTGCCAGCAGCTTGGGACAGGGAAGGAATGAAAAACTGTTTTTT.

This clonotype has ten or more counts. CDR3 sequence: CSVEDPTVRETQYF. In DNA, the CDR3 is TGCAGCGTTGAAGACCCGACAGTTAGAGAGACCCAGTACTTC. The rearrangement uses TRBV29-1 and TRBJ2-5; the D gene is possibly TRBD1 (5 bases). Trimming pared 0 bases from V and 4 bases from J, leaving 12 bases between. Germline assignment: CDR1 SQVTM and CDR2 ANQGSEA. This CDR3 is built from 14 residues. Full variable domain (missing parts from reference TRBV29-1 and TRBJ2-5): SAVISQKPSRDICQRGTSLTIQCQVDSQVTMMFWYRQQPGQSLTLIATANQGSEATYESGFVIDKFPISRPNLTFSTLTVSNMSPEDSSIYLCSVEDPTVRETQYFGPGTRLLVL.

This clonotype was seen many times. The chain joins TRBV5-1 to TRBJ1-5; D not resolved. The length of the CDR3 is 13 residues. The V and J ends lost 4 bases and 6 bases respectively, with 11 bases between them. Germline V lookup: CDR1 SGHRS, CDR2 YFSETQ. DNA for the CDR3: TGCGCCAGCAGCCCGGGGTCGGGTCAGCCCCAGCATTTT. This codes for CASSPGSGQPQHF.

This clonotype was seen many times. V is TRBV6-1 and J is TRBJ2-3; D unresolved. Trimming shortened V by 10 bases and J by 1 base, and 15 bases separated the two germline ends. Germline V gene lookup returns CDR1 MNHNS and CDR2 SASEGT. CDR3 size: 14 residues. The CDR3 coding sequence is TGTGCCACCTCAGAAACTTGGGGCACAGATACGCAGTATTTT. It translates to CATSETWGTDTQYF.

This clonotype was recorded once. V is TRBV30 and J is TRBJ2-1, with 14 positions matching TRBD2. Looked up from germline, CDR1 is GTSNPN and CDR2 is SVGIG (reference sequence). J gave up 8 bases and V 3 bases, and 12 bases lay outside the gene matches. This CDR3 has 17 amino acids. This CDR3 is CAWRATSGRAFYYEQFF. The CDR3, as DNA: TGTGCCTGGAGAGCGACTAGCGGGAGGGCTTTTTACTATGAGCAGTTCTTC.

The table lists this clonotype with many counts. The chain couples TRBV20-1 to TRBJ2-1; TRBD2 agrees at 14 bases. V lost 0 bases to trimming and J lost 10 bases; unmatched junction nucleotides: 17. The CDR3 extends over 19 amino acids. Germline V gene sequence: CDR1 DFQATT, CDR2 SNEGSKA (reference sequence). CDR3 nucleotide sequence: TGCAGTGCTAGAGACTTGACTAGCGGGAGGGCCGGGGTTGCGGAAGAGCAGTTCTTC. As protein: CSARDLTSGRAGVAEEQFF.

In its sample, this clonotype was seen a few times. The V gene is TRBV25-1, the J gene TRBJ2-1; 13 positions agree with TRBD2. Germline V gene sequence: CDR1 MGHDK, CDR2 SYGVNS. V shed 5 bases, J shed 6 bases, and the junction held 1 base outside the gene matches. The CDR3 covers 14 residues. In DNA form, the CDR3 reads TGTGCCAGCAGTAGGACTAGCGGGGGCAATGAGCAGTTCTTC. As protein: CASSRTSGGNEQFF.

The chain is built from TRBV12-3 or TRBV12-4 and TRBJ2-2; 11 bases agree with TRBD1. This CDR3 comprises 17 residues. Trimming cost V 5 bases and J 0 bases; bases outside gene matches: 5. The CDR3 region has the DNA TGTGCCAGCAGTCGTGGACAGGGGGCATCGAACACCGGGGAGCTGTTTTTT. Its translation is CASSRGQGASNTGELFF.

In its sample, this clonotype was seen many times. The V and J genes are TRBV29-1 and TRBJ2-5; TRBD2 agrees at 7 bases. The CDR3 is 13 residues long. Germline CDR1 and CDR2: SQVTM and ANQGSEA. V gave up 7 bases and J gave up 9 bases; unmatched junction bases: 14. The CDR3 DNA reads as TGCAGCGCCGGCGGGACTATCTCTTTTGCCCAGTACTTC. Translation: CSAGGTISFAQYF. Complete variable domain (other parts from reference TRBV29-1 and TRBJ2-5): SAVISQKPSRDICQRGTSLTIQCQVDSQVTMMFWYRQQPGQSLTLIATANQGSEATYESGFVIDKFPISRPNLTFSTLTVSNMSPEDSSIYLCSAGGTISFAQYFGPGTRLLVL.

In its sample, this clonotype was seen many times. CDR3 in amino acids: CASGLDLGNEQFF. The CDR3 DNA reads TGTGCCTCTGGACTAGATCTTGGCAATGAGCAGTTCTTC. The J gene is TRBJ2-1, the V gene TRBV10-3; 7 bases align to TRBD2. The CDR3 runs to 13 residues. Germline V CDR1 and CDR2: ENHRY, SYGVKD. V lost 11 bases, J lost 6 bases, and 10 bases stayed unmatched.

This clonotype was recorded at least ten times. This chain links TRBV5-1 with TRBJ2-1; tentative D call: TRBD2 (7 bases). Germline V gene sequence: CDR1 SGHRS, CDR2 YFSETQ. V dropped 1 base and J dropped 0 bases, with 17 bases sitting between them. The CDR3 runs to 18 residues. The CDR3 DNA sequence: TGCGCCAGCAGCTTGCCTCTGCAGGGAGGGGGCTCCTACAATGAGCAGTTCTTC. Its translation is CASSLPLQGGGSYNEQFF.

Many counts were recorded for this clonotype. The chain combines TRBV29-1 with TRBJ2-7; 10 nucleotides line up with TRBD1. Trimming at V came to 1 base and at J to 4 bases, leaving 1 base not matched to a gene. The CDR3 has 13 amino acids. Germline values: CDR1 SQVTM, CDR2 ANQGSEA. The CDR3 spells CSVEGTGGYEQYF. CDR3 DNA sequence: TGCAGCGTTGAAGGGACAGGGGGGTACGAGCAGTACTTC.

In regard to this clonotype: It may be a read error: a sequence one base away is much more abundant. V is TRBV24-1 and J is TRBJ1-1; D not resolved. This CDR3 is built from 14 residues. From germline, CDR1 is KGHDR and CDR2 SFDVKD. CDR3: CATSPAGPNTEALF. The CDR3 bases are TGTGCCACCAGCCCTGCAGGCCCGAACACTGAAGCTCTCTTT.

This clonotype was seen at least ten times. The chain recombines TRBV19 with TRBJ1-1; possible D gene TRBD1, 5 bases. Germline lookup yields CDR1 LNHDA and CDR2 SQIVND (reference sequence). Trimming took off 11 bases at V and 4 bases at J, with 14 bases between the two ends. This CDR3 has 12 amino acids. The CDR3 sequence: CASRFGGTEAFF. In DNA form, the CDR3 reads TGTGCCTCCCGTTTCGGGGGCACTGAAGCTTTCTTT.

This clonotype turned up a few times. V usage is TRBV6-1 and J usage is TRBJ2-1; D gene ambiguous. Deletions cut 6 bases from V and 6 bases from J, with 12 bases between. The CDR3 totals 13 residues. Germline V CDR1 and CDR2: MNHNS, SASEGT. The CDR3 here is CASRPYISNEQFF. The DNA of the CDR3 is TGTGCCAGCAGACCCTACATCAGCAATGAGCAGTTCTTC.

The V and J genes are TRBV29-1 and TRBJ1-1; TRBD1 matches 7 bases. CDR1 is SQVTM and CDR2 is ANQGSEA in the germline V gene. V dropped 4 bases and J dropped 0; count of bases not matched to a gene: 5. This CDR3 region has 14 residues. Written as DNA, the CDR3 is TGCAGCGTTGTCGGGGGACAGTTGAACACTGAAGCTTTCTTT. Translation: CSVVGGQLNTEAFF.

V and J are TRBV5-1 and TRBJ2-7, with D unclear. CDR3 size: 14 residues. The V end was cut by 0 bases, the J end by 5 bases, with 12 bases between. Germline V gene data show CDR1 as SGHRS and CDR2 as YFSETQ. The CDR3, as DNA: TGCGCCAGCAGCTTGGATTGGCCCGCAAACGAGCAGTACTTC. Translation: CASSLDWPANEQYF.

At least ten counts were recorded for this clonotype. The chain has TRBV6-1 and TRBJ2-1; 7 bases match TRBD1. J lost 3 bases, V lost 8 bases, and 7 bases had no gene match. The length of the CDR3 is 14 residues. The germline gives CDR1 MNHNS, CDR2 SASEGT. The CDR3 here is CASSNRGYYNEQFF. The CDR3 DNA is TGTGCCAGCTCCAACAGGGGATACTACAATGAGCAGTTCTTC.

This clonotype appeared a single time. At one end, the junction sequence differs from germline, possibly due to a read error. The rearrangement uses TRBV2 and TRBJ2-1, with D perhaps matching TRBD2 (6 bases). The CDR3 contains 15 residues. The germline CDR1 and CDR2 sequences are SNHLY and FYNNEI. CDR3 DNA sequence: TGTGCCAGCACTGAACTGGAGGCGGGGTACAATGAGCAGTTCTTC. Amino acids: CASTELEAGYNEQFF.

The chain recombines TRBV24-1 with TRBJ2-2; possible D gene TRBD1, 5 bases. The germline CDR1 and CDR2 sequences are KGHDR and SFDVKD. Trimming stripped 9 bases from V and 3 bases from J, with 13 bases between. CDR3 length equals 14 residues. CDR3 residues: CATRKGMDTGELFF. The DNA for the CDR3 is TGTGCCACCCGTAAGGGGATGGACACCGGGGAGCTGTTTTTT.